Included here is one T cell receptor beta chain sequence, with context. Its target is not known. The data are from a study of CD8 T cells in Susac syndrome. The RNA input was roughly 0.5 to 1 ug, and it was reverse transcribed with random hexamers. Amplification of TCR beta CDR3 across 54 Vbeta and 13 Jbeta was performed with immunoSEQ multiplex PCR. MiXCR, applied by TCRdb to the immunoSEQ multiplex PCR reads, yields one record per CDR3 protein. The sample records about 400,000 distinct CDR3 sequences, approximately 89% being singletons. Study-wide findings and caveats: It was acknowledged by the study that relatively few individuals were included in its TCR sequencing and HLA analysis.

TCR beta sequencing was performed on blood CD8+ and CD4+ T cells. Relapsing-remitting disease, either stable or active, was present in the multiple sclerosis controls, who were treatment-naive patients. The ends lost 0 bases at V and 6 bases at J; junction bases unmatched: 3. Germline-derived CDR1 and CDR2 are SGHDT and YYEEEE. This CDR3 region has 15 residues. The receptor comes from a human donor with multiple sclerosis. V and J are TRBV5-6 and TRBJ2-3; the match to TRBD2 covers 11 bases. Sequenced input: CD8+ T cells from PBMCs. The DNA of the CDR3 is TGTGCCAGCAGCTTGGTGGCTAGCGGGAGGGATACGCAGTATTTT. Protein sequence: CASSLVASGRDTQYF.